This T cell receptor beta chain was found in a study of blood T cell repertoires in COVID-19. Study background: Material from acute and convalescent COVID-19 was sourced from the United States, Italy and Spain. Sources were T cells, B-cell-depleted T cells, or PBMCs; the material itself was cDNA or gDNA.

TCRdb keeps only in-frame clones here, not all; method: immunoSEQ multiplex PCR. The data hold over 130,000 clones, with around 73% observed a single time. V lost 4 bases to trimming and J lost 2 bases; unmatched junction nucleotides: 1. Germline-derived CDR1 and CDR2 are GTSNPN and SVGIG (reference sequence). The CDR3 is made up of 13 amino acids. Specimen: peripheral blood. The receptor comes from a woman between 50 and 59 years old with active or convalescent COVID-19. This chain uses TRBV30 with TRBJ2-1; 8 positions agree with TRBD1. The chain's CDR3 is CAWTQGAYNEQFF. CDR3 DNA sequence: TGTGCCTGGACACAGGGGGCCTACAATGAGCAGTTCTTC.